Presented here are 14 T cell receptor beta chains from one specimen sequenced in a study of graft-versus-host responses after intestinal transplantation. Profiling relied on immunoSEQ multiplex PCR, and the TCRdb table lists in-frame clones only, not all of them. The sample includes over 100,000 clones, 85% to 95% of them seen just once. Their antigens remain unidentified. Sample: unstimulated CD4+ T cells sorted from spleen or lymph node cells, taken before transplant. These receptors all stem from a human donor who was the organ donor for an intestinal transplant.

The rearrangement joins TRBV5-1 to TRBJ2-3; TRBD1 is a possible D gene (6 bases). The germline V gene encodes CDR1 SGHRS and CDR2 YFSETQ. This CDR3 is 15 amino acids long. V lost 1 base to trimming and J lost 0 bases, with 9 bases between them. CDR3 sequence: CASSLTGTSTDTQYF. CDR3 bases: TGCGCCAGCAGCTTGACCGGGACAAGCACAGATACGCAGTATTTT.

The gene calls are TRBV6-6 and TRBJ1-3; D may be TRBD1 (6 bases). CDR3 length: 16 amino acids. The germline gives CDR1 MNHNY, CDR2 SVGAGI (reference sequence). V lost 6 bases and J lost 0, with 15 bases in between. The CDR3, as DNA: TGTGCCAGCAGCCGGGACAAGGGTCCCTCTGGAAACACCATATATTTT. Translated: CASSRDKGPSGNTIYF.

V and J are TRBV18 and TRBJ2-5; 8 bases map to TRBD2. The CDR3 covers 15 residues. J was trimmed by 1 base and V by 2 bases; bases with no gene match: 3. The germline gives CDR1 KGHSH, CDR2 LQKENI. In DNA form, the CDR3 reads TGTGCCAGCTCACCAAAAACTAGCGGCCAAGAGACCCAGTACTTC. It codes for CASSPKTSGQETQYF.

The chain uses TRBV5-8 and TRBJ2-7; D possibly uses TRBD1 or TRBD2 (5 bases each). Germline assignment: CDR1 SGHTS and CDR2 YDEGEE. Trimming took off 4 bases at V and 0 bases at J, with 26 bases between the two ends. This CDR3 contains 19 residues. The CDR3 sequence is CASSPPTWGSYFLSYEQYF. In DNA, the CDR3 is TGTGCCAGCAGCCCCCCCACGTGGGGGTCCTATTTCCTCTCCTACGAGCAGTACTTC.

The rearrangement joins TRBV6-5 to TRBJ2-7; 7 bases match TRBD2. Germline trimming cut 5 bases from V and 3 bases from J; bases unmatched to any gene: 10. Germline V CDR1 and CDR2: MNHEY, SVGAGI. The CDR3 has 15 amino acids. CDR3 nucleotide sequence: TGTGCCAGCAGTGGACCCACTAGCGTGCTCTACGAGCAGTACTTC. Protein product: CASSGPTSVLYEQYF.

This rearrangement joins TRBV7-9 to TRBJ1-1; D is uncertain. The CDR3 has 14 amino acids. Looked up from germline, CDR1 is SEHNR and CDR2 is FQNEAQ (reference sequence). The V end was cut by 0 bases, the J end by 5 bases, with 10 bases between. The CDR3 is CASSLALGRTEAFF. CDR3 bases: TGTGCCAGCAGCTTAGCACTAGGGCGGACTGAAGCTTTCTTT. The full variable domain, in which reference TRBV7-9 and TRBJ1-1 provide the parts outside the CDR3, is DTGVSQNPRHKITKRGQNVTFRCDPISEHNRLYWYRQTLGQGPEFLTYFQNEAQLEKSRLLSDRFSAERPKGSFSTLEIQRTEQGDSAMYLCASSLALGRTEAFFGQGTRLTVV.

The CDR3 bases are TGCGCCAGCAGCCAAGAGGGAGGAGGGTCTCAGCCCCAGCATTTT. It codes for CASSQEGGGSQPQHF. The rearrangement uses TRBV4-3 and TRBJ1-5, with no clear D. This CDR3 has 15 residues. Germline-derived CDR1 and CDR2 are LGHNA and YSLEER. The V and J ends lost 0 bases and 6 bases respectively, with 12 bases between them.

The sample holds a few counts of this clone. For the CDR3, the DNA is TGTGCCAGCAGTGAACAGGGCCTCTCTGGAAACACCATATATTTT. It is translated as CASSEQGLSGNTIYF. This sequence joins TRBV6-1 and TRBJ1-3; D may be TRBD1 (5 bases). The V gene's germline CDR1 is MNHNS and CDR2 SASEGT. The CDR3 is 15 residues long. Trimming took off 2 bases at V and 0 bases at J, with 8 bases between the two ends.

The chain has TRBV6-5 and TRBJ2-7; perhaps TRBD1 as D (6 bases). The CDR3 has 14 residues. V lost 4 bases, J lost 3 bases, and 13 bases lay in between. Germline CDR1 is MNHEY and CDR2 is SVGAGI. CDR3 loop: CASSSRGYYYEQYF. The DNA of the CDR3 is TGTGCCAGCAGTTCCAGGGGCTACTACTACGAGCAGTACTTC.

J is TRBJ2-7 and V is TRBV28, with TRBD1 identical over 11 bases. The length of the CDR3 is 16 residues. CDR1 and CDR2 from the germline V gene are MDHEN and SYDVKM. V was pared by 6 bases and J by 5 bases, with 12 bases of the junction left unmatched. The CDR3 reads CASSFTGQGAKDEQYF. CDR3 in DNA: TGTGCCAGCAGCTTTACAGGACAGGGGGCAAAGGACGAGCAGTACTTC.

This clone occurred once. The chain combines TRBV5-1 with TRBJ2-2; weak D call: TRBD1 (5 bases). The CDR3 length is 15 residues. V lost 0 bases and J lost 2, with 8 bases in between. Germline V gene lookup returns CDR1 SGHRS and CDR2 YFSETQ. Here the CDR3 reads CASSLGRTNTGELFF. The CDR3 nucleotides read TGCGCCAGCAGCTTGGGTAGGACAAACACCGGGGAGCTGTTTTTT.

V gene TRBV4-2 combines with J gene TRBJ2-7; 12 nucleotides match TRBD2. J gave up 7 bases and V 3 bases, and 10 bases lay outside the gene matches. Germline lookup yields CDR1 LGHNA and CDR2 YNFKEQ. The CDR3 has 16 amino acids. The CDR3 reads CASSHRTSGTSGEQYF. CDR3 coding DNA: TGTGCCAGCAGCCACCGGACTAGCGGGACCAGTGGGGAGCAGTACTTC.

The chain has TRBV29-1 and TRBJ2-2; D gene unclear. The CDR3 has 14 residues. V gave up 3 bases and J gave up 1 base, with 9 bases separating them. Germline lookup yields CDR1 SQVTM and CDR2 ANQGSEA. CDR3 nucleotides: TGCAGCGTTGAGGGCGGACGGAACACCGGGGAGCTGTTTTTT. It encodes CSVEGGRNTGELFF.

The J gene is TRBJ1-1, the V gene TRBV30; TRBD1 aligns across 8 bases. The CDR3 runs 13 residues. Germline assignment: CDR1 GTSNPN and CDR2 SVGIG (reference sequence). Trimming cost V 7 bases and J 3 bases; bases outside gene matches: 7. The CDR3 protein is CASRGQAYTEAFF. The CDR3 DNA reads as TGTGCCTCCCGGGGACAGGCTTACACTGAAGCTTTCTTT.